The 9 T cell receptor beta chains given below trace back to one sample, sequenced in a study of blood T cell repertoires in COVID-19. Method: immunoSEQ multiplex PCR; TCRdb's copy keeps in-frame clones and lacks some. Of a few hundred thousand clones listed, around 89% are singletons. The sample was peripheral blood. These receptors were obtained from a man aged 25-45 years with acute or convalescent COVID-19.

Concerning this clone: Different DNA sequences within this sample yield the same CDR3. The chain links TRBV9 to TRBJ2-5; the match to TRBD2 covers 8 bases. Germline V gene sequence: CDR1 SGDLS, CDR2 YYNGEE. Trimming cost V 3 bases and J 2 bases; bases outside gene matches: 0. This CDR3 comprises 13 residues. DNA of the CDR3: TGTGCCAGCAGCGCGGGGGGGCAAGAGACCCAGTACTTC. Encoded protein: CASSAGGQETQYF.

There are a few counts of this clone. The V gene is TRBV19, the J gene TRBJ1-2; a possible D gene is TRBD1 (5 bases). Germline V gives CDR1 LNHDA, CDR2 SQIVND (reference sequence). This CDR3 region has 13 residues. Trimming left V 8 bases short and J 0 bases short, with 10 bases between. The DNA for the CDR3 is TGTGCCAGTGAAGACAGATCTAACTATGGCTACACCTTC. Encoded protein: CASEDRSNYGYTF.

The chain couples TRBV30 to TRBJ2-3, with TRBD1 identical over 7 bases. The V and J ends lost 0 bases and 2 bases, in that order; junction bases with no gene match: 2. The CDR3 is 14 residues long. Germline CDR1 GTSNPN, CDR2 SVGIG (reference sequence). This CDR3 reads CAWSVTGATDTQYF. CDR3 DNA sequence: TGTGCCTGGAGTGTTACAGGGGCCACAGATACGCAGTATTTT.

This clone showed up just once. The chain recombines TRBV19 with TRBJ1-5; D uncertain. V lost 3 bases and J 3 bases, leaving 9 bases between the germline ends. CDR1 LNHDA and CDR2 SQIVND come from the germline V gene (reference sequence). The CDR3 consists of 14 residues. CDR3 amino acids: CASSMGRANQPQHF. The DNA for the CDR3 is TGTGCCAGTAGTATGGGCAGAGCCAATCAGCCCCAGCATTTT.

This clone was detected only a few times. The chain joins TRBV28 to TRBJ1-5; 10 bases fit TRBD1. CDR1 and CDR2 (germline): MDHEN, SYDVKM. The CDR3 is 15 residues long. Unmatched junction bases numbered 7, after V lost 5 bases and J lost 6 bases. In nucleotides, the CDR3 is TGTGCCAGCAGTCTGGGGACAGGGGCCGGTCAGCCCCAGCATTTT. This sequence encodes CASSLGTGAGQPQHF.

DNA for the CDR3: TGTGCCAGCAGCGTAGGCGGGGTTTACACCGGGGAGCTGTTTTTT. This translates into CASSVGGVYTGELFF. V is TRBV9 and J is TRBJ2-2; D might be TRBD2 (6 bases). V lost 0 bases and J lost 3, with 9 bases in between. This CDR3 comprises 15 residues. Per germline, CDR1 SGDLS and CDR2 YYNGEE.

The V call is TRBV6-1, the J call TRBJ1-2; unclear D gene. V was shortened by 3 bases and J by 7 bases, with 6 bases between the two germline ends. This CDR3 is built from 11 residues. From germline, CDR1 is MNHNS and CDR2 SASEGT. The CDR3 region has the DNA TGTGCCAGCAGTGAGTCGAGTGGCTACACCTTC. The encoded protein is CASSESSGYTF.

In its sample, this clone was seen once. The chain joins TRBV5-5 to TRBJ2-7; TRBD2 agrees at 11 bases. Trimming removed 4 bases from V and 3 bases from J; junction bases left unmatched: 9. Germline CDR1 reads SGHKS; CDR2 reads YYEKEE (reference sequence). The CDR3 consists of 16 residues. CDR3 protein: CASSRQTSGIHYEQYF. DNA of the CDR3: TGTGCCAGCAGCCGTCAGACTAGCGGGATTCACTACGAGCAGTACTTC.

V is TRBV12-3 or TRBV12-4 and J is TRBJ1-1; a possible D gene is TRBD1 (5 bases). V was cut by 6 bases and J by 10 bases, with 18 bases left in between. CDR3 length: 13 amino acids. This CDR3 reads CASSDTGGRGAFF. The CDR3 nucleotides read TGTGCCAGCAGCGATACCGGGGGGAGGGGAGCTTTCTTT.